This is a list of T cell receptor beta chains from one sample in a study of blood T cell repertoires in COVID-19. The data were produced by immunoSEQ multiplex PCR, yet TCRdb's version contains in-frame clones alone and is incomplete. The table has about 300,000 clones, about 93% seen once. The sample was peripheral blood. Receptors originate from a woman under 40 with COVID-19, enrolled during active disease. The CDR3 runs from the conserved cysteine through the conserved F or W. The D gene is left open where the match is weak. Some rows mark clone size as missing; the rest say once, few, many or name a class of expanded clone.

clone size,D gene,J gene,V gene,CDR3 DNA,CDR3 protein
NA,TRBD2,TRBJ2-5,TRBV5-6,TGTGCCAGCAGCTTGGGAGCGGGAGTTTCCCAAGAGACCCAGTACTTC,CASSLGAGVSQETQYF
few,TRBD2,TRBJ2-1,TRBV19,TGTGCCAGTAGCAAGGGACTAGCGGCTTACAATGAGCAGTTCTTC,CASSKGLAAYNEQFF
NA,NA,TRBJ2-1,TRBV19,TGTGCCAGTAGTATAGATCCCCTAGTTAATGAGCAGTTCTTC,CASSIDPLVNEQFF
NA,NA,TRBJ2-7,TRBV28,TGTGCCAGCAGTATCAACCTAAACGAGCAGTACTTC,CASSINLNEQYF
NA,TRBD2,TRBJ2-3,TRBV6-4,TGTGCCAGCAGTGACTCGGCCCCGGGACTAGCGGGAGTCTCCACAGATACGCAGTATTTT,CASSDSAPGLAGVSTDTQYF
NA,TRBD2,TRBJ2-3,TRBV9,TGTGCCAGCAGCGTAGAAGGCCTAGCGGGGGGGAGAGATACGCAGTATTTT,CASSVEGLAGGRDTQYF
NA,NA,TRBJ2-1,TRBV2,TGTGCCAGCAGGGCCCCCTCCTACAATGAGCAGTTCTTC,CASRAPSYNEQFF
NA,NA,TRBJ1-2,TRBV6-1,TGTGCCAGCAGTGACACCCGGAACTATGGCTACACCTTC,CASSDTRNYGYTF
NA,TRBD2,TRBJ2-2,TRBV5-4,TGTGCCAGCAGCTCGGGGGGGGCGAGAACAACCGGGGAGCTGTTTTTT,CASSSGGARTTGELFF
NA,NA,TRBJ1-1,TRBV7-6,TGTGCCAGCAGTTTGGGCTCCGGAGGAGCGAACACTGAAGCTTTCTTT,CASSLGSGGANTEAFF
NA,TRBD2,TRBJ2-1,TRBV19,TGTGCCAGTAGTTTGTGGCCTAGCGGCCGGGGGGAGCAGTTCTTC,CASSLWPSGRGEQFF
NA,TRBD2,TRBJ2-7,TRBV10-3,TGTGCCATCAGCCCCAGGACTAGCGGGGTGGGGGACCACGAGCAGTACTTC,CAISPRTSGVGDHEQYF
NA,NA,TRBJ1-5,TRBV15,TGTGCCACCAGCAGAGGAGGAGGGGAAGGGAATCAGCCCCAGCATTTT,CATSRGGGEGNQPQHF
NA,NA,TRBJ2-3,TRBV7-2,TGTGCCAGCAGCTTAGCGGGGGGTTGGCCAGATACGCAGTATTTT,CASSLAGGWPDTQYF
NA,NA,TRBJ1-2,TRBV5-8,TGTGCCAGCAGACTTGTAGGGAGCAGACTCACTAACTATGGCTACACCTTC,CASRLVGSRLTNYGYTF
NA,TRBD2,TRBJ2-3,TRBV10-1,TGCGCCAGCAGTACCGGGACTAGTGTCACAGATACGCAGTATTTT,CASSTGTSVTDTQYF
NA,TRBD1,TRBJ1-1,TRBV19,TGTGCCAGTAGAGTGGAGGACAGGCTATGGACTGAAGCTTTCTTT,CASRVEDRLWTEAFF
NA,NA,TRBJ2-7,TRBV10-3,TGTGCCATCAGTGAGTCGGCGGGTGGGGTTTACGAGCAGTACTTC,CAISESAGGVYEQYF
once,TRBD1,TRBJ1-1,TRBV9,TGTGCCAGCAGCTTTCGGACAGGGACGAACACTGAAGCTTTCTTT,CASSFRTGTNTEAFF
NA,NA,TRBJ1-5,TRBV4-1,TGCGCCAGCAGACGCGGGCCGAGGGGCAATCAGCCCCAGCATTTT,CASRRGPRGNQPQHF
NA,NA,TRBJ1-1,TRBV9,TGTGCCAGCAGCGTAGATGGCTACACTGAAGCTTTCTTT,CASSVDGYTEAFF
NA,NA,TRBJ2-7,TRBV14,TGTGCCAGCAGCCCGTCCCGGGACACGAAGCAGTACTTC,CASSPSRDTKQYF
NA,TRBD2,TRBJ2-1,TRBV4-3,TGCGCCAGCAGCCAAGGACTAGCCTCCGGCAATGAGCAGTTCTTC,CASSQGLASGNEQFF
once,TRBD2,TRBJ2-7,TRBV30,TGTGCCTTCACCGGACTAGCGGGCCCTTCCTCCGGCTACGAGCAGTACTTC,CAFTGLAGPSSGYEQYF
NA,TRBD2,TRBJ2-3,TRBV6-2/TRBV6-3,TGTGCCAGCAGTTTAAGCGGGAGGGACACAGATACGCAGTATTTT,CASSLSGRDTDTQYF
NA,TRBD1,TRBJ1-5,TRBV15,TGTGCCACCAGCCCCAGGGGGCTCGGAAGCAATCAGCCCCAGCATTTT,CATSPRGLGSNQPQHF
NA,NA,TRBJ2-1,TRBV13,TGTGCCAGCAGCTCGCAGGGAACCTACAATGAGCAGTTCTTC,CASSSQGTYNEQFF
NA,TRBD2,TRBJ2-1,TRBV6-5,TGTGCCAGCAGGTTCGGGACTAGCGGCAATGAGCAGTTCTTC,CASRFGTSGNEQFF
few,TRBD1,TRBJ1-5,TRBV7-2,TGTGCCAGCAGCCCGACCGGACAGGGGCCGTGGACTTTCAATCAGCCCCAGCATTTT,CASSPTGQGPWTFNQPQHF
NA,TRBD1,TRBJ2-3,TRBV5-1,TGCGCCAGCAGGAGGGACAGGGGGAGGGATACGCAGTATTTT,CASRRDRGRDTQYF
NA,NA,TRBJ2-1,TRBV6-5,TGTGCCAGCAACCGCGGGACCTCCTACAATGAGCAGTTCTTC,CASNRGTSYNEQFF
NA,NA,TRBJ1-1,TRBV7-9,TGTGCCAGCAGCTCCAGTGATTTGGGGGCGCTCACTGAAGCTTTCTTT,CASSSSDLGALTEAFF
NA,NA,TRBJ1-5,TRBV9,TGTGCCAGCAGCCCCCACTCTGCAGCCCCGCTAGGGCCCCAGCATTTT,CASSPHSAAPLGPQHF
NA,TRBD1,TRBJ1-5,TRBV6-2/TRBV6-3,TGTGCCAGCAGTTTTCAGGGGGGCAATCAGCCCCAGCATTTT,CASSFQGGNQPQHF
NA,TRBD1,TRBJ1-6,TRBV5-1,TGCGCCAGCAGCTTGGCCCCGACAGGGGTAGGTTCACCCCTCCACTTT,CASSLAPTGVGSPLHF
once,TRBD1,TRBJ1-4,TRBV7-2,TGTGCCAGCAGCTGGCCCGGGACAGGGGGAGAAAAACTGTTTTTT,CASSWPGTGGEKLFF
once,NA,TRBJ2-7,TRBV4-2,TGTGCCAGCAGCCAAGACGCCCCCCTGAACGGCGAGCAGTACTTC,CASSQDAPLNGEQYF
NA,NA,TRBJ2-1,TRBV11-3,TGTGCCAGCAGCAAACCCGGGACTGGTAATGAGCAGTTCTTC,CASSKPGTGNEQFF
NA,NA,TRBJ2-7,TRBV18,TGTGCCAGCTCACCCGGGGTTGCCTACGAGCAGTACTTC,CASSPGVAYEQYF
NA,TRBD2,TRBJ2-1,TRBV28,TGTGCCAGCAGTCCCGCCGGGCTAGCGGCCTACAATGAGCAGTTCTTC,CASSPAGLAAYNEQFF
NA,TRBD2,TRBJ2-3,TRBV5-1,TGCGCCAGCAGCCCGGGACTAGCGAATCTTTGGGCAGATACGCAGTATTTT,CASSPGLANLWADTQYF
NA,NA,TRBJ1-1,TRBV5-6,TGTGCCAGCAGCTTGGCATTGGGGGGAGCTTTCTTT,CASSLALGGAFF
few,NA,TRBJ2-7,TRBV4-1,TGCGCCAGCAGCCAAGACCCCTCGTTGGAGCAGTACTTC,CASSQDPSLEQYF
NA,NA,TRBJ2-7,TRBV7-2,TGTGCCAGCAGCTTACGTGTGGCCCAAACGTTGGTCCACGAGCAGTACTTC,CASSLRVAQTLVHEQYF
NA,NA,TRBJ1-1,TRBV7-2,TGTGCCAGCAGCTTAGTACCAGGGGAAGGCACTGAAGCTTTCTTT,CASSLVPGEGTEAFF
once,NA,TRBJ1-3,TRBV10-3,TGTGCCAGCCAGGGTTTGCTTGCTGGAAACACCATATATTTT,CASQGLLAGNTIYF
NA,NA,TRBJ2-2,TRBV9,TGTGCCAGCAGCGTAGATCAGGGCGGGGAGCTGTTTTTT,CASSVDQGGELFF
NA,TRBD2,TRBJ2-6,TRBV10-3,TGTGCCATCAGTGAGTCCCAGCGGGGTAACTCTGGGGCCAACGTCCTGACTTTC,CAISESQRGNSGANVLTF
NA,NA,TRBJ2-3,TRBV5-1,TGCGCCAGCAGCTACTCAGGGGTGGGGACAGATACGCAGTATTTT,CASSYSGVGTDTQYF
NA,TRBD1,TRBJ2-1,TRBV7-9,TGTGCCAGCAGCCTATCGGGACAGCTAAACAATGAGCAGTTCTTC,CASSLSGQLNNEQFF
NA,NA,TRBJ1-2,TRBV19,TGTGCCAGTAGCCCACTGCTCCGGTATGGCTACACCTTC,CASSPLLRYGYTF
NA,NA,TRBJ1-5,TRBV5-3,TGTGCCAGAAACTGGGACATACTAAATCAGCCCCAGCATTTT,CARNWDILNQPQHF
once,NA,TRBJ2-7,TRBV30,TGTGCCTGGAGTCGGCAGGGCGAGCAGTACTTC,CAWSRQGEQYF
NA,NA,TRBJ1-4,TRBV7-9,TGTGCCAGCAGCTTAAGGGGGAACGGAGGTGAAAAACTGTTTTTT,CASSLRGNGGEKLFF